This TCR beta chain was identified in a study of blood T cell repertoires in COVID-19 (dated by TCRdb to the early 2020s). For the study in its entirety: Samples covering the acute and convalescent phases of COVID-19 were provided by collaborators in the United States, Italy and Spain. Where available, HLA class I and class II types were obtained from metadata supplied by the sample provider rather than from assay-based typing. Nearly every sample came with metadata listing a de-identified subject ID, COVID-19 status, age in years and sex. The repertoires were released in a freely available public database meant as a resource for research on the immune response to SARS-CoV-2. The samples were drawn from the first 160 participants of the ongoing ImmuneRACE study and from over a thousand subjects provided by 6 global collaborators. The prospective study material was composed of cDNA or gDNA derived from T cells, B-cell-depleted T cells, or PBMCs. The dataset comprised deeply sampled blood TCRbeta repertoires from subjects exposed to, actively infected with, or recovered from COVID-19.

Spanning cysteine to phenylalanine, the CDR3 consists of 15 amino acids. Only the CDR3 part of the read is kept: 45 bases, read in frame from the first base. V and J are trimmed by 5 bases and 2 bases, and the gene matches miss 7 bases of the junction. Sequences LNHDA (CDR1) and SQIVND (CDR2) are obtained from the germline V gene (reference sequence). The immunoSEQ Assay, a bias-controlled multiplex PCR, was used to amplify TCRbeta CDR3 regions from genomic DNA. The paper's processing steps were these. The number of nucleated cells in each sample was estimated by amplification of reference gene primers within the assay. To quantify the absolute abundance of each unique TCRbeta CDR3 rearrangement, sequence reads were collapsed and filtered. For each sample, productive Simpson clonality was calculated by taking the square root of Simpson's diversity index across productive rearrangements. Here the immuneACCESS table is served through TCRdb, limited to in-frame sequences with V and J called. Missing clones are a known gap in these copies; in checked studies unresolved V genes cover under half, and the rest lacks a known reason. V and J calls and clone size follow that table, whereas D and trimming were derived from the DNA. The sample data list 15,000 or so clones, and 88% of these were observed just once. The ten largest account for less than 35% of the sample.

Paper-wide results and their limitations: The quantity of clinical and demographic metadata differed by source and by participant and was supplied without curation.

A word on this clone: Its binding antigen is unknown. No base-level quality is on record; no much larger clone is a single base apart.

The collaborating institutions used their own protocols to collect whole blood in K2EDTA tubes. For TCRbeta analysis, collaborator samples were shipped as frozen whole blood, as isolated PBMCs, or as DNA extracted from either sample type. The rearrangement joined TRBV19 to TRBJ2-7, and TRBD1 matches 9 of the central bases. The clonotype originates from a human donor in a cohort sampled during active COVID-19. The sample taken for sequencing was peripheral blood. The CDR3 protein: CASSPDRGTTYEQYF. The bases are TGTGCCAGTAGTCCCGACAGGGGGACGACCTACGAGCAGTACTTC. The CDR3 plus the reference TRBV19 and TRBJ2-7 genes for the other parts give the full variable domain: DGGITQSPKYLFRKEGQNVTLSCEQNLNHDAMYWYRQDPGQGLRLIYYSQIVNDFQKGDIAEGYSVSREKKESFPLTVTSAQKNPTAFYLCASSPDRGTTYEQYFGPGTRLTVT.